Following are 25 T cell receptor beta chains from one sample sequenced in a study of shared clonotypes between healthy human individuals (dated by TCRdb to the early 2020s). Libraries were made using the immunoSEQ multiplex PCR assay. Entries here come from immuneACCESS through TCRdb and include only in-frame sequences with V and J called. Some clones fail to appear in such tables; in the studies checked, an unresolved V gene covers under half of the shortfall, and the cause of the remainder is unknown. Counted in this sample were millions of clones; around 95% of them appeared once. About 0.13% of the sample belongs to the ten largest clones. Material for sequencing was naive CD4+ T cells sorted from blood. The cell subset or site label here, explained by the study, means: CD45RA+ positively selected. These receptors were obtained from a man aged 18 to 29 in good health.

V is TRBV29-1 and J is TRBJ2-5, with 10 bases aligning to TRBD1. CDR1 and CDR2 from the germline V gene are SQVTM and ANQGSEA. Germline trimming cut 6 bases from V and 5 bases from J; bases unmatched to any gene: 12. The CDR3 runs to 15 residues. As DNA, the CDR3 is TGCAGCGTGCTTGGGGGGACAGGGGTAGGGGAGACCCAGTACTTC. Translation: CSVLGGTGVGETQYF.

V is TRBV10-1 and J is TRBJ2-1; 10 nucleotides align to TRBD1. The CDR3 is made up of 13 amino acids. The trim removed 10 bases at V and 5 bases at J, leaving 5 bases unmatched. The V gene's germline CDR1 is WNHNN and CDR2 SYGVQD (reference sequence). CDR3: CATPGTGDNEQFF. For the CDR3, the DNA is TGCGCCACCCCCGGGACAGGGGACAATGAGCAGTTCTTC.

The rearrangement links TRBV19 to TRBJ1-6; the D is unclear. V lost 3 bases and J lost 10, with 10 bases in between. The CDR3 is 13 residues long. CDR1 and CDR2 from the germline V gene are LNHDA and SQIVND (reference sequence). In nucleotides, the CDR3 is TGTGCCAGTAGTATTTCGGAGGTCTCACCCCTCCACTTT. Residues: CASSISEVSPLHF.

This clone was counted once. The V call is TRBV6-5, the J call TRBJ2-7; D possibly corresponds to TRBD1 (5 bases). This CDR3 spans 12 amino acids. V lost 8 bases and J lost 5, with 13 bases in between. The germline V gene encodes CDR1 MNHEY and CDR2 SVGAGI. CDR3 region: CASYSRVHEQYF. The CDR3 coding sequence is TGTGCCAGCTATTCCAGGGTCCACGAGCAGTACTTC.

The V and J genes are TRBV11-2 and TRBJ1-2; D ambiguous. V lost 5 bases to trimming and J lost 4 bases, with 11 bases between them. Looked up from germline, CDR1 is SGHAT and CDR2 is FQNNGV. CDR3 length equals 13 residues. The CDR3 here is CASSPRSGYGYTF. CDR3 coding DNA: TGTGCCAGCAGCCCCAGGTCAGGCTATGGCTACACCTTC.

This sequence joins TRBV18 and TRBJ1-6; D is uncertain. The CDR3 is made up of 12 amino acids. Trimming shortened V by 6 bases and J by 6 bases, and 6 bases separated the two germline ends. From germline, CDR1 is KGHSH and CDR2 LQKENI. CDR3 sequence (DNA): TGTGCCAGCTCGGCAGGTAATTCACCCCTCCACTTT. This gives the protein CASSAGNSPLHF. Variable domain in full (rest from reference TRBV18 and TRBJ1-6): NAGVMQNPRHLVRRRGQEARLRCSPMKGHSHVYWYRQLPEEGLKFMVYLQKENIIDESGMPKERFSAEFPKEGPSILRIQQVVRGDSAAYFCASSAGNSPLHFGNGTRLTVT.

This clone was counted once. Here the CDR3 reads CASSLAGVTGYTF. In DNA form, the CDR3 reads TGCGCCAGCAGCTTGGCGGGGGTAACTGGCTACACCTTC. The V gene is TRBV5-1, the J gene TRBJ1-2; maybe TRBD1 (5 bases). In germline, CDR1 is SGHRS, CDR2 YFSETQ. The CDR3 is made up of 13 amino acids. V gave up 0 bases and J gave up 7 bases, with 10 bases separating them. Based on the CDR3 plus reference TRBV5-1 and TRBJ1-2, the full variable domain is KAGVTQTPRYLIKTRGQQVTLSCSPISGHRSVSWYQQTPGQGLQFLFEYFSETQRNKGNFPGRFSGRQFSNSRSEMNVSTLELGDSALYLCASSLAGVTGYTFGSGTRLTVV.

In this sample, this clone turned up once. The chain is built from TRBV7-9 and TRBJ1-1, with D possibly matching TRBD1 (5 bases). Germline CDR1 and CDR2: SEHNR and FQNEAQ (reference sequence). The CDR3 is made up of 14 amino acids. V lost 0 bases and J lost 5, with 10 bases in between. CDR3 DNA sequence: TGTGCCAGCAGCTTAGCCAGGGATCGGACTGAAGCTTTCTTT. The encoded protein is CASSLARDRTEAFF.

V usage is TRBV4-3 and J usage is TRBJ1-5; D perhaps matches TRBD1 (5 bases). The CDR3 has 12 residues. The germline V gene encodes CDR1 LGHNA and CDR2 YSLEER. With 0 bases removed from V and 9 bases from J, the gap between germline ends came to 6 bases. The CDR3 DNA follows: TGCGCCAGCAGCCAAGAGGGGCCGCCCCAGCATTTT. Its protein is CASSQEGPPQHF.

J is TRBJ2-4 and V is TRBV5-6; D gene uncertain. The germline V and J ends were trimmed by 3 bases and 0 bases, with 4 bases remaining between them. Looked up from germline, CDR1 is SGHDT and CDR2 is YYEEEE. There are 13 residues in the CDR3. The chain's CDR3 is CASSSVAKNIQYF. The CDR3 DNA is TGTGCCAGCAGCTCCGTAGCCAAAAACATTCAGTACTTC.

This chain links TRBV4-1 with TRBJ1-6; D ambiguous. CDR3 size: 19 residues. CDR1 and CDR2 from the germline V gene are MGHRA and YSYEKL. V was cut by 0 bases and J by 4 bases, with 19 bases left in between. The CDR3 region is CASSQDRDSRVGYNSPLHF. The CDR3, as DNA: TGCGCCAGCAGCCAAGATAGGGATAGCCGGGTTGGATATAATTCACCCCTCCACTTT.

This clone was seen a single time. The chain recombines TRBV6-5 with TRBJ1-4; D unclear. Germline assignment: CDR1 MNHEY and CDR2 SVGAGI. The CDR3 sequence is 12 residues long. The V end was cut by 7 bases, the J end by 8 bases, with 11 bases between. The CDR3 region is CASTSGGEKLFF. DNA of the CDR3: TGTGCCAGCACTTCCGGAGGGGAAAAACTGTTTTTT.

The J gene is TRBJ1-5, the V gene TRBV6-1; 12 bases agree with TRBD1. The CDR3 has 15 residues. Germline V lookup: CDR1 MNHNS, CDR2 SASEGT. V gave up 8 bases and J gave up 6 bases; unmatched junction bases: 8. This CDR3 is CASGRDRGPGQPQHF. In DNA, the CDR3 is TGTGCCAGCGGCCGGGACAGGGGGCCCGGTCAGCCCCAGCATTTT.

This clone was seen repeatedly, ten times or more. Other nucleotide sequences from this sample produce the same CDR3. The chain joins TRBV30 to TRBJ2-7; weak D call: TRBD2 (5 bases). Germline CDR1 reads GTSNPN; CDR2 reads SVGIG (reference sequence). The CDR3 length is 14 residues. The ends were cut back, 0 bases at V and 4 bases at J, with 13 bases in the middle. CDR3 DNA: TGTGCCTGGAGTGTATCCAGCGGCCTTTACGAGCAGTACTTC. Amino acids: CAWSVSSGLYEQYF.

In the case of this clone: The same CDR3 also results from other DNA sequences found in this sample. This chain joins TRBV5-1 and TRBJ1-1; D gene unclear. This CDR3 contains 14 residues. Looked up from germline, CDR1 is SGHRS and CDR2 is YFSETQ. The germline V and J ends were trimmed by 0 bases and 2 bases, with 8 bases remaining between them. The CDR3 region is CASSLAADNTEAFF. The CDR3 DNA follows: TGCGCCAGCAGCTTGGCCGCGGATAACACTGAAGCTTTCTTT.

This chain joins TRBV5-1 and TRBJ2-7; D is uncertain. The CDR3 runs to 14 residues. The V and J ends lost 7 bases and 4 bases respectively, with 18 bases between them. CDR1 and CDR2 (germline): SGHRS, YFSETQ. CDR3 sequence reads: CASFTQPGSYEQYF. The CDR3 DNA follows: TGCGCCAGCTTCACACAGCCTGGATCTTACGAGCAGTACTTC.

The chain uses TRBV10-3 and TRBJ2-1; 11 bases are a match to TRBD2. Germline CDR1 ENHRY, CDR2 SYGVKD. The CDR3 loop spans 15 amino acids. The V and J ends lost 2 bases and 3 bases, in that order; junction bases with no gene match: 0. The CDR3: CAISETSGSYNEQFF. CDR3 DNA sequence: TGTGCCATCAGTGAGACTAGCGGGAGCTACAATGAGCAGTTCTTC.

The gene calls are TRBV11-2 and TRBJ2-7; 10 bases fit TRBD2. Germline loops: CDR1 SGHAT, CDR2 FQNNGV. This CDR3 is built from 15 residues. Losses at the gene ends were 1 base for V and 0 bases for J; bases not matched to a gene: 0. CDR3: CASSLASGSSYEQYF. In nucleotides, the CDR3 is TGTGCCAGCAGCTTAGCTAGCGGGAGCTCCTACGAGCAGTACTTC.

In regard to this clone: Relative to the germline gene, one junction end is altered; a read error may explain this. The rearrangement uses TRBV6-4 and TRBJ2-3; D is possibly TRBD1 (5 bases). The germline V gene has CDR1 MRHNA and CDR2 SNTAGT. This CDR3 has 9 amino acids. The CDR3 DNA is TGTGCCAGCAGTGATTCTAGGGGTTTT. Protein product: CASSDSRGF.

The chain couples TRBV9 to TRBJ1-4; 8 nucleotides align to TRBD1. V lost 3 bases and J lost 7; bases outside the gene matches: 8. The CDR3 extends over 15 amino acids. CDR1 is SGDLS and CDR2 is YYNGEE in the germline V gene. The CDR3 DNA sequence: TGTGCCAGCAGCGGGCAGGGGGCCGGCGTTGAAAAACTGTTTTTT. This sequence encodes CASSGQGAGVEKLFF.

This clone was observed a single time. Written as DNA, the CDR3 is TGTGCCAGCAGCTTAGACCTCGGTTACAATGAGCAGTTCTTC. It is translated as CASSLDLGYNEQFF. The chain combines TRBV7-9 with TRBJ2-1; no firm D call. The CDR3 consists of 14 residues. The germline V gene encodes CDR1 SEHNR and CDR2 FQNEAQ (reference sequence). The germline V and J ends were trimmed by 1 base and 4 bases, with 8 bases remaining between them.

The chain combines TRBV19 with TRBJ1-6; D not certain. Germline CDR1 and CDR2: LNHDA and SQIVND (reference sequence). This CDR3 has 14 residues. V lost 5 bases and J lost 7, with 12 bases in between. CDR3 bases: TGTGCCAGTAGTGCCGGACGGCTGAATTCACCCCTCCACTTT. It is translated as CASSAGRLNSPLHF.

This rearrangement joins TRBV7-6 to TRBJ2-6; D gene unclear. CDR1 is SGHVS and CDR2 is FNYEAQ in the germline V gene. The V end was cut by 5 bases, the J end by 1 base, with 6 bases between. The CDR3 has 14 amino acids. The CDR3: CASSRDSGANVLTF. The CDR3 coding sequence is TGTGCCAGCAGCAGGGATTCTGGGGCCAACGTCCTGACTTTC.

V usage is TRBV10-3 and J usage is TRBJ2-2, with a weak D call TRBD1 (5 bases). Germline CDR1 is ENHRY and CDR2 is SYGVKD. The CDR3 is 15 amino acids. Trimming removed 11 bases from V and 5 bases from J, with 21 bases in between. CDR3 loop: CASSQSETVTGELFF. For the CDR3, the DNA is TGTGCCTCCTCTCAAAGCGAGACAGTAACCGGGGAGCTGTTTTTT.

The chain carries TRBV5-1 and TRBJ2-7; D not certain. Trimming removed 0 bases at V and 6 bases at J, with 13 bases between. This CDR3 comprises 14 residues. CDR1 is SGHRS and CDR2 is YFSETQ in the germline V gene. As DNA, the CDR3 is TGCGCCAGCAGCTTGGTGGGCGTATCCGGCGAGCAGTACTTC. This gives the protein CASSLVGVSGEQYF.